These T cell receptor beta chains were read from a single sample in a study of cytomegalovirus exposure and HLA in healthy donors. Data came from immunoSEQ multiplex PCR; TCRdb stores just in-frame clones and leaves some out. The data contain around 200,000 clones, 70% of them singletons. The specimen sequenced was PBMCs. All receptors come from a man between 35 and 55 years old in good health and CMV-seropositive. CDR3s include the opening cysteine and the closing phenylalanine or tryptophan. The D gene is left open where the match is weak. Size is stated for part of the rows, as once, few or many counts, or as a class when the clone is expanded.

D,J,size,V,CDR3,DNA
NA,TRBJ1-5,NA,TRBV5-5,CASSLTGELNQPQHF,TGTGCCAGCAGCTTGACAGGCGAACTCAATCAGCCCCAGCATTTT
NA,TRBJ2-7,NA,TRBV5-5,CASSLGQGEYEQYF,TGTGCCAGCAGCTTGGGGCAGGGCGAATACGAGCAGTACTTC
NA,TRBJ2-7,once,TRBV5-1,CASSPAGSLHEQYF,TGCGCCAGCAGCCCTGCAGGGTCTCTCCACGAGCAGTACTTC
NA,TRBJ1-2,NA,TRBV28,CASGGDTYGYTF,TGTGCCAGCGGGGGGGACACCTATGGCTACACCTTC
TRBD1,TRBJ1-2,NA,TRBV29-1,CSVERQGSGYTF,TGCAGCGTTGAACGACAGGGCTCAGGCTACACCTTC
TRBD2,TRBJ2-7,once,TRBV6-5,CASSGGVSYEQYF,TGTGCCAGCAGTGGGGGGGTCTCCTACGAGCAGTACTTC
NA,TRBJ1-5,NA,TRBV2,CASSEGGLGRARSNQPQHF,TGTGCCAGCAGTGAAGGGGGTTTGGGCAGGGCAAGGAGCAATCAGCCCCAGCATTTT
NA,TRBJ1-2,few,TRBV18,CASSPPWGDYGYTF,TGTGCCAGCTCACCTCCTTGGGGGGACTATGGCTACACCTTC
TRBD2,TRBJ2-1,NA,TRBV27,CASSFLSGGADNEQFF,TGTGCCAGCAGTTTCCTTAGCGGGGGGGCGGACAATGAGCAGTTCTTC
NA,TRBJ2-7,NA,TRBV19,CASSITRDTYEQYF,TGTGCCAGTAGTATAACCCGGGACACCTACGAGCAGTACTTC
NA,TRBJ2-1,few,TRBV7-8,CASSLAQYNEQFF,TGTGCCAGCAGCTTAGCGCAGTACAATGAGCAGTTCTTC
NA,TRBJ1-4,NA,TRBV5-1,CASRSRPPGQDNEKLFF,TGCGCCAGCAGATCCCGTCCCCCCGGTCAGGATAATGAAAAACTGTTTTTT
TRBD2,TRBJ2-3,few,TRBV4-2,CASSPLIAGFTDTQYF,TGTGCCAGCAGCCCGCTAATAGCGGGGTTTACAGATACGCAGTATTTT
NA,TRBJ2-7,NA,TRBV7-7,CASSLDPSSGEQYF,TGTGCCAGCAGCTTAGACCCCTCCTCCGGCGAGCAGTACTTC
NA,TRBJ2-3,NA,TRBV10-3,CAISPRGGSGTDTQYF,TGTGCCATCAGCCCGAGGGGGGGCTCTGGCACAGATACGCAGTATTTT
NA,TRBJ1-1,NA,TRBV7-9,CASSQAGRHMNTEAFF,TGTGCCAGCAGCCAGGCGGGCAGACACATGAACACTGAAGCTTTCTTT
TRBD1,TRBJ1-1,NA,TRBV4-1,CASSQGTGGTMNTEAFF,TGCGCCAGCAGCCAAGGGACAGGGGGGACGATGAACACTGAAGCTTTCTTT
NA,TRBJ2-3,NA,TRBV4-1,CASSQVIRSADTQYF,TGCGCCAGCAGCCAAGTGATACGGTCCGCAGATACGCAGTATTTT
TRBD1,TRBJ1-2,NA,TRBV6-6,CASSYGQGAFGYTF,TGTGCCAGCAGTTACGGACAGGGGGCGTTCGGCTACACCTTC
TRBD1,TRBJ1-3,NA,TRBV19,CASRTGRSGNTIYF,TGTGCCAGTAGGACAGGGAGAAGTGGAAACACCATATATTTT
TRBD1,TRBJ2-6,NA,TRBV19,CASTPPDRAGANVLTF,TGTGCCAGTACCCCTCCTGACAGGGCTGGGGCCAACGTCCTGACTTTC
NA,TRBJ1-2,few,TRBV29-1,CSVDGGRGLYYGYTF,TGCAGCGTTGACGGTGGCAGGGGCCTCTACTATGGCTACACCTTC
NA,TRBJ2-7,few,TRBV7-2,CASSSVGGAPQYF,TGTGCCAGCAGCTCAGTCGGGGGAGCGCCGCAGTACTTC
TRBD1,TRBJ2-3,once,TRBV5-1,CASSRDRAGSTDTQYF,TGCGCCAGCAGCCGCGACAGGGCGGGTAGCACAGATACGCAGTATTTT
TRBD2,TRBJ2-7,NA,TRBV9,CASSPRGGQSLYEQYF,TGTGCCAGCAGCCCGCGGGGAGGGCAGTCCCTCTACGAGCAGTACTTC
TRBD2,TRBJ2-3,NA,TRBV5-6,CASSLLAGPKRSDTQYF,TGTGCCAGCAGCTTGTTAGCGGGGCCTAAAAGATCAGATACGCAGTATTTT